The source of this T cell receptor (beta chain) is a study of blood T cell repertoires in COVID-19. Methods used by the authors: Amplifying reference gene primers gave estimates of nucleated cell counts. Some clones are missing from TCRdb's copy, which holds only in-frame ones; the method was immunoSEQ multiplex PCR. The V and J calls and clone size were taken over from that table, and D and trimming were inferred from the DNA. The table has 300,000 to 400,000 clones, just over 85% seen once; the top ten hold roughly 4%. Assignment of participants to cohorts was predicated upon participant-reported clinical history. Germline V CDR1 and CDR2: ENHRY, SYGVKD. V lost 6 bases to trimming and J lost 9 bases, with 15 bases between them. This CDR3 region has 13 residues.

This chain joins TRBV10-3 and TRBJ2-1; D gene uncertain. The sample taken for sequencing was PBMCs or T cells enriched from blood (not recorded which). The receptor comes from a woman in her 40s with acute COVID-19. The CDR3, as DNA: TGTGCCATCAGCTTGGGTCTCCCTAGTGAGCAGTTCTTC. Translating gives CAISLGLPSEQFF.